This entry concerns a single T cell receptor beta chain. Its antigen is undetermined. The source of the sample is a study of cytomegalovirus exposure and HLA in healthy donors. Trimming cost V 7 bases and J 2 bases; bases outside gene matches: 5. Germline lookup yields CDR1 GTSNPN and CDR2 SVGIG (reference sequence). CDR3 size: 13 residues. Broader study findings: A later analysis associated 16,951 TCR beta sequences with HLA alleles at a 0.05 false discovery rate. Within an earlier analysis, most TCR beta V segments proved productive either about 90% or about 30% of the time. Diagnosis of cytomegalovirus status made by the classifier reportedly showed high specificity and sensitivity.

The PCR employed 60 Vbeta primers together with 13 Jbeta primers. This table comes from immunoSEQ multiplex PCR, and its TCRdb copy is limited to in-frame clones, with some not included. Found here are 100,000 to 140,000 clones, roughly 72% of them singletons; the top ten hold 7.8%. This clonotype was sampled from a young man in good health and CMV-seronegative. The sample taken for sequencing was PBMCs. V usage is TRBV30 and J usage is TRBJ2-1; TRBD2 matches 7 bases. The CDR3 region has the DNA TGTGCCTCCAGCGGGATCCCCTACAATGAGCAGTTCTTC. Its translation: CASSGIPYNEQFF.